The 24 T cell receptor beta chains below were found in one sample sequenced in a study of OX40 agonist ivuxolimab in advanced cancers. Library method: the immunoSEQ multiplex PCR assay. TCRdb mirrors the immuneACCESS table, restricted to in-frame sequences. Some clones are absent from its copies; in checked studies, under half trace to an unresolved V gene, and the reason for the others is unknown. Across this sample there are approximately 60,000 clones, with around 83% seen only once. The ten biggest clones cover less than 0.9% of the sample. The sequencing here drew on CD4+ or CD8+ T cells sorted from blood, taken in a trial of the OX40 agonist ivuxolimab. These receptors were obtained from an adult with an advanced solid tumor such as melanoma, head and neck, liver or kidney cancer.

The chain is built from TRBV11-2 and TRBJ1-6; D unclear. CDR1 and CDR2 from the germline V gene are SGHAT and FQNNGV. V lost 1 base, J lost 9 bases, and 4 bases lay in between. The CDR3 is 12 amino acids. The CDR3 loop is CASSLGLSPLHF. As DNA, the CDR3 is TGTGCCAGCAGCTTAGGGCTTTCACCCCTCCACTTT.

J is TRBJ1-2 and V is TRBV7-8; D remains unclear. Germline CDR1 and CDR2: SGHVS and FQNEAQ. CDR3 length: 11 amino acids. The germline V and J ends were trimmed by 1 base and 3 bases, with 0 bases remaining between them. In DNA form, the CDR3 reads TGTGCCAGCAGCTTAGACTATGGCTACACCTTC. Its translation: CASSLDYGYTF.

The chain combines TRBV4-1 with TRBJ1-3; 7 positions match TRBD1. The CDR3 is 16 amino acids. Germline loops: CDR1 MGHRA, CDR2 YSYEKL. After removal of 1 base from V and 0 bases from J, the junction contained 3 bases not matched to a gene. CDR3 protein: CASSQGGQDSGNTIYF. As DNA, the CDR3 is TGCGCCAGCAGCCAAGGTGGACAGGACTCTGGAAACACCATATATTTT.

The chain combines TRBV19 with TRBJ2-1; the D is unclear. V was cut by 7 bases and J by 7 bases, with 11 bases left in between. The CDR3 totals 12 residues. Germline lookup yields CDR1 LNHDA and CDR2 SQIVND (reference sequence). The CDR3 nucleotides are TGTGCCAGTAATACGAGGTGGAATGAGCAGTTCTTC. Translation gives CASNTRWNEQFF.

The gene calls are TRBV6-5 and TRBJ1-2, with a possible D match to TRBD1 (5 bases). The length of the CDR3 is 14 residues. Germline CDR1 reads MNHEY; CDR2 reads SVGAGI. Trimming removed 6 bases at V and 4 bases at J, with 15 bases between. The CDR3 protein is CASSPPGPGYGYTF. For the CDR3, the DNA is TGTGCCAGCAGCCCCCCGGGGCCAGGCTATGGCTACACCTTC.

This chain connects TRBV6-1 to TRBJ2-1, with 9 nucleotides matching TRBD1. This CDR3 region has 15 residues. CDR1 MNHNS and CDR2 SASEGT come from the germline V gene. After removal of 8 bases from V and 4 bases from J, the junction contained 9 bases not matched to a gene. Here the CDR3 reads CASFIDRGEYNEQFF. CDR3 DNA: TGTGCCAGCTTTATCGACAGGGGGGAATACAATGAGCAGTTCTTC.

CDR3 residues: CASSSRTGIYEQYF. The CDR3 nucleotides are TGTGCCAGCAGCTCCCGGACAGGGATCTACGAGCAGTACTTC. J is TRBJ2-7 and V is TRBV5-4; 8 nucleotides match TRBD1. This CDR3 is 14 amino acids long. Germline V lookup: CDR1 SGHNT, CDR2 YYREEE (reference sequence). With 3 bases clipped from V and 3 bases from J, the junction kept 5 bases outside the gene matches.

The rearrangement joins TRBV6-1 to TRBJ2-5; D may be TRBD2 (6 bases). The CDR3 loop spans 14 amino acids. Between the trimmed V and J ends, which lost 6 bases and 1 base, there was a span of 12 bases. Germline V gene data show CDR1 as MNHNS and CDR2 as SASEGT. The CDR3 DNA reads as TGTGCCAGCAGCAACGGAGGGGCCCAAGAGACCCAGTACTTC. Translating it yields CASSNGGAQETQYF.

The chain joins TRBV19 to TRBJ2-7, with a possible D match to TRBD2 (5 bases). Trimming removed 3 bases at V and 0 bases at J, with 12 bases between. The CDR3 is 15 residues long. The germline CDR1 and CDR2 sequences are LNHDA and SQIVND (reference sequence). CDR3 DNA: TGTGCCAGTAGTATCGGAGGCCTTACCTCCTACGAGCAGTACTTC. This sequence encodes CASSIGGLTSYEQYF.

The chain links TRBV7-2 to TRBJ2-6; a weak D match, TRBD1 (6 bases). V lost 11 bases, J lost 2 bases, and 10 bases lay in between. This CDR3 has 13 amino acids. The germline V gene has CDR1 SGHTA and CDR2 FQGNSA. The CDR3 region has the DNA TGTGCCGCAGGACAGACTGGGGCCAACGTCCTGACTTTC. Residues: CAAGQTGANVLTF.

J is TRBJ2-3 and V is TRBV18, with D tentatively TRBD1 or TRBD2 (5 bases each). Trimming removed 1 base from V and 1 base from J, with 12 bases in between. There are 16 residues in the CDR3. CDR1 is KGHSH and CDR2 is LQKENI in the germline V gene. CDR3 sequence reads: CASSPLSGTGTDTQYF. The CDR3 nucleotides are TGTGCCAGCTCACCACTTTCCGGGACGGGCACAGATACGCAGTATTTT.

The J gene is TRBJ2-2, the V gene TRBV5-1; TRBD1 agrees at 8 bases. V gave up 4 bases and J gave up 1 base; unmatched junction bases: 6. CDR1 and CDR2 (germline): SGHRS, YFSETQ. The CDR3 contains 16 residues. The CDR3 region is CASSPAGQGNTGELFF. CDR3 DNA: TGCGCCAGCAGCCCGGCCGGACAGGGGAACACCGGGGAGCTGTTTTTT. Looking up the rest from reference TRBV5-1 and TRBJ2-2 gives the full variable domain: KAGVTQTPRYLIKTRGQQVTLSCSPISGHRSVSWYQQTPGQGLQFLFEYFSETQRNKGNFPGRFSGRQFSNSRSEMNVSTLELGDSALYLCASSPAGQGNTGELFFGEGSRLTVL.

The chain combines TRBV10-3 with TRBJ1-4; D may be TRBD1 (5 bases). V lost 0 bases and J 1 base, leaving 12 bases between the germline ends. This CDR3 is 17 amino acids long. Per germline, CDR1 ENHRY and CDR2 SYGVKD. The CDR3 DNA reads TGTGCCATCAGTGAGTCGAGTCCGGGGGGAACTAATGAAAAACTGTTTTTT. Its translation is CAISESSPGGTNEKLFF.

V gene TRBV27 combines with J gene TRBJ1-1; no clear D gene. The V gene's germline CDR1 is MNHEY and CDR2 SMNVEV (reference sequence). The V end was cut by 0 bases, the J end by 5 bases, with 13 bases between. This CDR3 has 15 residues. CDR3 residues: CASSLSSEVGTEAFF. The CDR3 DNA reads as TGTGCCAGCAGTTTATCTTCGGAGGTTGGGACTGAAGCTTTCTTT.

The rearrangement uses TRBV10-3 and TRBJ2-2, with a possible D match to TRBD1 (6 bases). CDR3 size: 16 residues. Germline lookup yields CDR1 ENHRY and CDR2 SYGVKD. V lost 2 bases, J lost 4 bases, and 14 bases lay in between. CDR3 DNA sequence: TGTGCCATCAGTGAGGGGCAGGGGCTGTCCACCGGGGAGCTGTTTTTT. Protein product: CAISEGQGLSTGELFF.

The chain is built from TRBV5-1 and TRBJ2-2, with D possibly TRBD1 on 6 matching bases. This CDR3 region has 13 residues. Germline-derived CDR1 and CDR2 are SGHRS and YFSETQ. V lost 6 bases, J lost 2 bases, and 8 bases lay in between. For the CDR3, the DNA is TGCGCCAGCAAGGGGGATAACACCGGGGAGCTGTTTTTT. Amino acid sequence: CASKGDNTGELFF. Together with reference TRBV5-1 and TRBJ2-2, the CDR3 gives the full variable domain: KAGVTQTPRYLIKTRGQQVTLSCSPISGHRSVSWYQQTPGQGLQFLFEYFSETQRNKGNFPGRFSGRQFSNSRSEMNVSTLELGDSALYLCASKGDNTGELFFGEGSRLTVL.

The rearrangement uses TRBV12-5 and TRBJ2-3; D is unresolved. Germline CDR1 and CDR2: LGHNT and FRNRAP. The CDR3 runs 12 residues. V lost 7 bases, J lost 2 bases, and 7 bases lay in between. CDR3 coding DNA: TGTGCTAGTGTAGGGTCCACAGATACGCAGTATTTT. Translated, it gives CASVGSTDTQYF.

The chain carries TRBV2 and TRBJ2-2, with D maybe TRBD1 (6 bases). The CDR3 contains 14 residues. The V end was cut by 7 bases, the J end by 5 bases, with 14 bases between. The germline V gene has CDR1 SNHLY and CDR2 FYNNEI. The CDR3 sequence is CASTPQGATGELFF. CDR3 in DNA: TGTGCCAGCACCCCACAGGGCGCGACCGGGGAGCTGTTTTTT.

The rearrangement uses TRBV19 and TRBJ2-1; weak D call: TRBD1 (6 bases). The CDR3 is 15 amino acids. Germline CDR1 LNHDA, CDR2 SQIVND (reference sequence). With 5 bases removed from V and 7 bases from J, the gap between germline ends came to 18 bases. The CDR3 region is CASSGTRGSQNEQFF. In nucleotides, the CDR3 is TGTGCCAGTAGTGGAACTAGGGGGTCGCAGAATGAGCAGTTCTTC.

The DNA of the CDR3 is TGTGCCAGCAGTGTGGGGGCTAGGAGCACTGAAGCTTTCTTT. Translation gives CASSVGARSTEAFF. This sequence joins TRBV2 and TRBJ1-1; perhaps TRBD1 as D (6 bases). With 4 bases removed from V and 4 bases from J, the gap between germline ends came to 13 bases. The CDR3 spans 14 residues. The germline V gene encodes CDR1 SNHLY and CDR2 FYNNEI.

CDR3 in DNA: TGTGCCAGCAGCGTAGGGTCTAGCGGGGGCCCCTCCTACGCCCAGAGAAGCAATGAGCAGTTCTTC. Its translation: CASSVGSSGGPSYAQRSNEQFF. The chain is built from TRBV9 and TRBJ2-1; 10 positions match TRBD2. CDR3 length: 22 amino acids. Trimming at V came to 0 bases and at J to 6 bases, leaving 24 bases not matched to a gene. CDR1 and CDR2 (germline): SGDLS, YYNGEE.

The chain carries TRBV7-3 and TRBJ1-1; unclear D gene. V was shortened by 3 bases and J by 4 bases, with 9 bases between the two germline ends. CDR1 is SGHTA and CDR2 is FQGTGA in the germline V gene. The CDR3 is 13 residues long. CDR3 DNA: TGTGCCAGCAGCTTTAGCCCGACCACTGAAGCTTTCTTT. It translates to CASSFSPTTEAFF.

CDR3 DNA: TGTGCCAGCAGCCAGACGAACACTGAAGCTTTCTTT. This codes for CASSQTNTEAFF. The chain joins TRBV6-5 to TRBJ1-1; D unresolved. CDR3 size: 12 residues. The germline V gene encodes CDR1 MNHEY and CDR2 SVGAGI. The germline V and J ends were trimmed by 6 bases and 1 base, with 6 bases remaining between them.

The rearrangement joins TRBV21-1 to TRBJ2-5; the table names TRBD2, a call not compared with the DNA. TRBV21-1 is classified as a pseudogene. There are 16 residues in the CDR3. The CDR3 sequence is CASSTRLAGFCETQYF. The CDR3 DNA follows: TGTGCCAGCAGCACCCGACTAGCGGGGTTCTGTGAGACCCAGTACTTC.